One sample yielded the 27 T cell receptor beta chains listed below, sequenced in a study of blood T cell repertoires in COVID-19. Clones were read by immunoSEQ multiplex PCR, and TCRdb kept only the in-frame ones, dropping some. The sample lists a few hundred thousand clones; about nine tenths were seen once. Specimen: peripheral blood. Receptor source: a woman aged 25-40 years with COVID-19, enrolled during active disease.

This clone was counted between two and nine times. V usage is TRBV27 and J usage is TRBJ1-3, with TRBD1 as a possible D gene (6 bases). Looked up from germline, CDR1 is MNHEY and CDR2 is SMNVEV (reference sequence). Trimming removed 7 bases from V and 1 base from J, with 11 bases in between. The CDR3 totals 14 residues. CDR3 in amino acids: CASMRGGSGNTIYF. The CDR3 coding sequence is TGTGCCAGCATGCGAGGGGGATCTGGAAACACCATATATTTT.

The rearrangement joins TRBV28 to TRBJ1-5; D remains unclear. Germline V lookup: CDR1 MDHEN, CDR2 SYDVKM. This CDR3 is 14 amino acids long. The ends were cut back, 5 bases at V and 7 bases at J, with 15 bases in the middle. CDR3 region: CASSPGAWIQPQHF. As DNA, the CDR3 is TGTGCCAGCAGTCCCGGAGCATGGATACAGCCCCAGCATTTT.

V gene TRBV18 combines with J gene TRBJ1-2, with D possibly TRBD1 on 5 matching bases. This CDR3 region has 15 residues. Germline V gives CDR1 KGHSH, CDR2 LQKENI. Trimming left V 3 bases short and J 8 bases short, with 19 bases between. CDR3 nucleotides: TGTGCCAGCTCACCGGACCGGCAGGGAGGGCAAGGCTACACCTTC. The encoded protein is CASSPDRQGGQGYTF.

The chain recombines TRBV7-9 with TRBJ1-2; perhaps TRBD1 as D (5 bases). The germline CDR1 and CDR2 sequences are SEHNR and FQNEAQ (reference sequence). The V and J ends lost 5 bases and 3 bases respectively, with 13 bases between them. There are 14 residues in the CDR3. The DNA for the CDR3 is TGTGCCAGCAGCGCAGGGTTTATAGACTATGGCTACACCTTC. This translates into CASSAGFIDYGYTF.

The V and J genes are TRBV6-1 and TRBJ2-7, with a tentative D call TRBD2 (6 bases). The CDR3 has 16 residues. CDR1 is MNHNS and CDR2 is SASEGT in the germline V gene. Trimming pared 2 bases from V and 6 bases from J, leaving 20 bases between. The CDR3, as DNA: TGTGCCAGCAGTGAATTAGGCGGGGTGAGCAGTTTCGAGCAGTACGTC. It yields the protein CASSELGGVSSFEQYV.

The rearrangement joins TRBV3-1 (or the pseudogene TRBV3-2) to TRBJ1-2, with a possible D match to TRBD1 (6 bases). CDR1 is LGHDT and CDR2 is YNNKEL in the germline V gene (reference sequence). With 1 base removed from V and 8 bases from J, the gap between germline ends came to 17 bases. The CDR3 covers 15 residues. The CDR3 nucleotides are TGTGCCAGCAGCCAAGTAAATCAGGCCCAGGGGGGCTACACCTTC. Translating it yields CASSQVNQAQGGYTF.

This clone was counted once. The J gene is TRBJ1-2, the V gene TRBV28; 10 bases align to TRBD1. CDR3 length equals 15 residues. CDR1 is MDHEN and CDR2 is SYDVKM in the germline V gene. Trimming removed 8 bases from V and 8 bases from J; junction bases left unmatched: 14. The CDR3 loop is CASLLPGQGMEGYTF. The CDR3, as DNA: TGTGCCAGCCTTCTACCGGGACAGGGGATGGAAGGCTACACCTTC.

The chain employs TRBV27 and TRBJ2-5; D is possibly TRBD2 (8 bases). This CDR3 is 18 amino acids long. CDR1 and CDR2 from the germline V gene are MNHEY and SMNVEV (reference sequence). The V and J ends lost 2 bases and 4 bases respectively, with 23 bases between them. CDR3 in amino acids: CASSLKAGGRDRGETQYF. The CDR3 nucleotides are TGTGCCAGCAGTTTAAAGGCGGGGGGCAGGGACAGAGGAGAGACCCAGTACTTC.

The V and J genes are TRBV15 and TRBJ1-2; TRBD1 matches at 8 bases. The CDR3 has 20 amino acids. Germline V lookup: CDR1 LNHNV, CDR2 YYDKDF (reference sequence). J lost 3 bases, V lost 3 bases, and 21 bases had no gene match. CDR3 region: CATSRDLFRTGNPLDYGYTF. Written as DNA, the CDR3 is TGTGCCACCAGCAGGGATCTTTTTAGGACAGGGAACCCCCTAGACTATGGCTACACCTTC.

The chain is built from TRBV2 and TRBJ1-5; 9 positions agree with TRBD1. The V gene's germline CDR1 is SNHLY and CDR2 FYNNEI. The V and J ends lost 6 bases and 7 bases, in that order; junction bases with no gene match: 7. The CDR3 sequence is 14 residues long. The CDR3 is CASRVQGARQPQHF. CDR3 sequence (DNA): TGTGCCAGCAGGGTACAGGGGGCTAGGCAGCCCCAGCATTTT.

This clone was picked up one time. V gene TRBV19 combines with J gene TRBJ1-4, with TRBD1 as a possible D gene (5 bases). Germline V CDR1 and CDR2: LNHDA, SQIVND (reference sequence). The CDR3 is 13 amino acids. Trimming shortened V by 11 bases and J by 5 bases, and 15 bases separated the two germline ends. The CDR3 spells CASKRQMNEKLFF. The CDR3, as DNA: TGTGCCTCCAAGAGACAGATGAATGAAAAACTGTTTTTT.

CDR3 DNA: TGTGCCAGCAAAGGGGGCGCGAGTGGCTACACCTTC. Translating it yields CASKGGASGYTF. The V gene is TRBV12-3 or TRBV12-4, the J gene TRBJ1-2; 7 bases are a match to TRBD1. The CDR3 sequence is 12 residues long. Trimming cost V 7 bases and J 7 bases; bases outside gene matches: 6.

The chain employs TRBV5-1 and TRBJ2-2; 8 bases are shared with TRBD1. In germline, CDR1 is SGHRS, CDR2 YFSETQ. The CDR3 is made up of 15 amino acids. Trimming removed 5 bases from V and 3 bases from J; junction bases left unmatched: 6. The CDR3 is CASSLDRGDTGELFF. Here the CDR3 DNA reads TGCGCCAGCAGTCTTGACAGGGGCGACACCGGGGAGCTGTTTTTT.

CDR3 nucleotide sequence: TGTGCCAGCTCACTGAAACTGCCGGCAACTAATGAAAAACTGTTTTTT. Residues: CASSLKLPATNEKLFF. The chain uses TRBV18 and TRBJ1-4; no definite D call. Trimming cost V 4 bases and J 0 bases, with 12 bases left between them. The CDR3 length is 16 residues. Germline V gene lookup returns CDR1 KGHSH and CDR2 LQKENI.

The rearrangement joins TRBV25-1 to TRBJ2-7; D ambiguous. Trimming took 8 bases from V and 2 from J, leaving 10 bases between them. Germline CDR1 MGHDK, CDR2 SYGVNS. This CDR3 has 12 residues. CDR3 coding DNA: TGTGCCAGCTCAAATAACACCTACGAGCAGTACTTC. It encodes CASSNNTYEQYF.

For the CDR3, the DNA is TGTGCCATCAGTGGGCGGGGGCGCGGGGAGAACACTGAAGCTTTCTTT. It yields the protein CAISGRGRGENTEAFF. The chain carries TRBV10-3 and TRBJ1-1; TRBD1 is a possible D gene (6 bases). CDR3 length: 16 residues. From germline, CDR1 is ENHRY and CDR2 SYGVKD. The ends were cut back, 4 bases at V and 1 base at J, with 16 bases in the middle.

The chain has TRBV7-8 and TRBJ1-5; D is possibly TRBD1 (6 bases). CDR3 length equals 15 residues. Germline CDR1 reads SGHVS; CDR2 reads FQNEAQ. Trimming stripped 5 bases from V and 3 bases from J, with 14 bases between. For the CDR3, the DNA is TGTGCCAGCAGCCTTGCCGCAGGGGCCAATCAGCCCCAGCATTTT. This encodes CASSLAAGANQPQHF.

This clone was found once. The gene calls are TRBV7-9 and TRBJ2-2, with D possibly being TRBD2 (5 bases). V lost 3 bases to trimming and J lost 7 bases, with 6 bases between them. This CDR3 contains 12 residues. CDR1 is SEHNR and CDR2 is FQNEAQ in the germline V gene (reference sequence). DNA for the CDR3: TGTGCCAGCAGCTTTGAGGGCGGGGAGCTGTTTTTT. It encodes CASSFEGGELFF.

This clone was seen once. J is TRBJ1-1 and V is TRBV19; possibly TRBD1 for D (5 bases). The V and J ends lost 8 bases and 0 bases respectively, with 7 bases between them. The CDR3 loop spans 12 amino acids. CDR1 and CDR2 from the germline V gene are LNHDA and SQIVND (reference sequence). DNA for the CDR3: TGTGCCAGTCGACAGATGAACACTGAAGCTTTCTTT. This translates into CASRQMNTEAFF.

The CDR3 loop is CASSPRDRDVAYTF. CDR3 DNA: TGTGCCAGCTCACCAAGGGACAGGGACGTCGCCTACACCTTC. V gene TRBV18 combines with J gene TRBJ1-2; 9 nucleotides align to TRBD1. V lost 2 bases, J lost 10 bases, and 8 bases stayed unmatched. The CDR3 contains 14 residues. Per germline, CDR1 KGHSH and CDR2 LQKENI.

The rearrangement joins TRBV7-2 to TRBJ1-4; D is ambiguous. Germline V lookup: CDR1 SGHTA, CDR2 FQGNSA. V was cut by 5 bases and J by 7 bases, with 14 bases left in between. This CDR3 has 14 residues. Here the CDR3 DNA reads TGTGCCAGCAGCCACCGCGCCTTTGGTGAAAAACTGTTTTTT. Protein sequence: CASSHRAFGEKLFF. Full variable domain (missing parts from reference TRBV7-2 and TRBJ1-4): GAGVSQSPSNKVTEKGKDVELRCDPISGHTALYWYRQSLGQGLEFLIYFQGNSAPDKSGLPSDRFSAERTGGSVSTLTIQRTQQEDSAVYLCASSHRAFGEKLFFGSGTQLSVL.

This clone has just one count. The chain carries TRBV2 and TRBJ2-1, with D possibly being TRBD1 (5 bases). Looked up from germline, CDR1 is SNHLY and CDR2 is FYNNEI. CDR3 length: 11 residues. Trimming took off 9 bases at V and 6 bases at J, with 9 bases between the two ends. CDR3 in amino acids: CARGVGNEQFF. The DNA of the CDR3 is TGTGCCAGAGGGGTCGGCAATGAGCAGTTCTTC.

In its sample, this clone was seen once. The J gene is TRBJ1-2, the V gene TRBV15; D not resolved. The CDR3 consists of 13 residues. V was pared by 0 bases and J by 3 bases, with 5 bases between. From germline, CDR1 is LNHNV and CDR2 YYDKDF (reference sequence). CDR3: CATSRDQDYGYTF. The CDR3 DNA is TGTGCCACCAGCAGAGACCAGGACTATGGCTACACCTTC. The entire variable domain, with the rest obtained from reference TRBV15 and TRBJ1-2, is as follows: DAMVIQNPRYQVTQFGKPVTLSCSQTLNHNVMYWYQQKSSQAPKLLFHYYDKDFNNEADTPDNFQSRRPNTSFCFLDIRSPGLGDTAMYLCATSRDQDYGYTFGSGTRLTVV.

This chain links TRBV12-3 or TRBV12-4 with TRBJ1-1; no firm D call. This CDR3 contains 13 residues. With 6 bases removed from V and 5 bases from J, the gap between germline ends came to 13 bases. DNA for the CDR3: TGTGCCAGCAGACGCCAAACAGATACTGAAGCTTTCTTT. It specifies CASRRQTDTEAFF.

The chain links TRBV27 to TRBJ1-4; TRBD1 matches 12 bases. This CDR3 is built from 15 residues. Germline V gene lookup returns CDR1 MNHEY and CDR2 SMNVEV (reference sequence). The V and J ends lost 6 bases and 5 bases, in that order; junction bases with no gene match: 4. The CDR3 sequence: CASRRDRGRNEKLFF. DNA of the CDR3: TGTGCCAGCAGACGGGACAGGGGGCGGAATGAAAAACTGTTTTTT. The full variable domain, with the rest looked up from reference TRBV27 and TRBJ1-4, is EAQVTQNPRYLITVTGKKLTVTCSQNMNHEYMSWYRQDPGLGLRQIYYSMNVEVTDKGDVPEGYKVSRKEKRNFPLILESPSPNQTSLYFCASRRDRGRNEKLFFGSGTQLSVL.

The chain couples TRBV12-5 to TRBJ2-7, with 10 bases fitting TRBD1. Germline V lookup: CDR1 LGHNT, CDR2 FRNRAP. Unmatched junction bases numbered 2, after V lost 6 bases and J lost 6 bases. CDR3 length: 12 residues. The CDR3 protein is CASGWTGGEQYF. CDR3 sequence (DNA): TGTGCTAGTGGGTGGACAGGGGGCGAGCAGTACTTC. Combining the CDR3 with reference TRBV12-5 and TRBJ2-7 gives the whole variable domain DARVTQTPRHKVTEMGQEVTMRCQPILGHNTVFWYRQTMMQGLELLAYFRNRAPLDDSGMPKDRFSAEMPDATLATLKIQPSEPRDSAVYFCASGWTGGEQYFGPGTRLTVT.

This rearrangement joins TRBV19 to TRBJ1-5, with D maybe TRBD1 (6 bases). Germline V gene sequence: CDR1 LNHDA, CDR2 SQIVND (reference sequence). V was pared by 4 bases and J by 9 bases, with 13 bases between. This CDR3 is 13 amino acids long. CDR3 sequence reads: CASSTGAAGPQHF. The CDR3 DNA is TGTGCCAGTAGTACAGGGGCCGCCGGGCCCCAGCATTTT.